The rows below give T cell receptor beta chains drawn from one sample of a study of T cell responses to AZD1222 COVID-19 vaccine. Clones were read by immunoSEQ multiplex PCR, and TCRdb kept only the in-frame ones, dropping some. The top ten clones hold 2.8% of a sample with roughly 120,000 clones, 75% to 95% of them seen once. The sequenced sample was peripheral blood, obtained on day 0 of AZD1222 vaccination. All receptors derive from an adult in good health. The CDR3 runs from the conserved cysteine through the conserved F or W. A D gene is named only where the DNA matches it firmly. A clone size is listed for some rows: how often the clone was seen (once, few, many), or a class if it is expanded.

CDR3 DNA	CDR3 protein	CDR3 length	D gene	J gene	V gene	clone size
TGTGCCAGCAGTTATGACAGGACCAGAACACACTATGGCTACACCTTC	CASSYDRTRTHYGYTF	16	.	TRBJ1-2	TRBV6-5	.
TGTGCCAGCAGCTTGGCCGTGGGAGGATTTTCGAACACCGGGGAGCTGTTTTTT	CASSLAVGGFSNTGELFF	18	.	TRBJ2-2	TRBV5-4	.
TGTGCCAGCGGCTTCTTCGGGGCCAACGTCCTGACTTTC	CASGFFGANVLTF	13	.	TRBJ2-6	TRBV27	.
TGTGCCAGCTCACCCTTAGGACTAGCGGGGGCGAATGAGCAGTTCTTC	CASSPLGLAGANEQFF	16	TRBD2	TRBJ2-1	TRBV18	.
TGCGCCAGCAGCTCGGGCCGAATTGGCTACACCTTC	CASSSGRIGYTF	12	.	TRBJ1-2	TRBV5-1	.
TGCAGTGCTATCCGACAGAATGAGCAGTTCTTC	CSAIRQNEQFF	11	.	TRBJ2-1	TRBV20-1	.
TGCGCCAGCAGCCTCCGGGACAGGGAGACTGAAGCTTTCTTT	CASSLRDRETEAFF	14	TRBD1	TRBJ1-1	TRBV4-3	.
TGTGCCAGCAGCGTAGGTGGGGGTCCACCCCTCCACTTT	CASSVGGGPPLHF	13	.	TRBJ1-6	TRBV9	.
TGTGCCAGCAGCTTGGCCGGGGATAGCGGGGGCCAAGAGACCCAGTACTTC	CASSLAGDSGGQETQYF	17	TRBD2	TRBJ2-5	TRBV5-8	.
TGCGCCAGCAGTGTTGACAGGGGTGGGAACAATGAGCAGTTCTTC	CASSVDRGGNNEQFF	15	TRBD1	TRBJ2-1	TRBV10-2	.
TGTGCCAGCAGTTACCCACCCCAAGAAGCTTTCTTT	CASSYPPQEAFF	12	.	TRBJ1-1	TRBV6-6	.
TGTGCCACCAGCTCCCTTAGCAATCAGCCCCAGCATTTT	CATSSLSNQPQHF	13	.	TRBJ1-5	TRBV24-1	few
TGCAGCGTTGGGGGACAGGGTCACGGAATGAACACTGAAGCTTTCTTT	CSVGGQGHGMNTEAFF	16	TRBD1	TRBJ1-1	TRBV29-1	once
TGTGCCAGCAGCGGCGGGGTTAACACTGAAGCTTTCTTT	CASSGGVNTEAFF	13	.	TRBJ1-1	TRBV5-6	once
TGTGCCAGCAGTGGGGGGTACTCTGGGGCCAACGTCCTGACTTTC	CASSGGYSGANVLTF	15	.	TRBJ2-6	TRBV2	.
TGTGCCAGCACCCGACGGAAATCTGGGGCCAACGTCCTGACTTTC	CASTRRKSGANVLTF	15	.	TRBJ2-6	TRBV28	.
TGCGCCAGCAGTCGGACTAGCGGGAGCGCAGATACGCAGTATTTT	CASSRTSGSADTQYF	15	TRBD2	TRBJ2-3	TRBV5-1	.
TGTGCCAGCGGGCCTAGCGGGAGGGCCGGGTCCTACAATGAGCAGTTCTTC	CASGPSGRAGSYNEQFF	17	TRBD2	TRBJ2-1	TRBV27	.
TGTGCCAGCAGCTTACAACAGGGAGAAGCTTTCTTT	CASSLQQGEAFF	12	.	TRBJ1-1	TRBV5-6	.
TGTGCCAGCTCACCGTCGGACACCAGGGGGGCTTTCTTT	CASSPSDTRGAFF	13	TRBD1	TRBJ1-1	TRBV18	.
TGTGCCAGCAGCTTAGACCCCACTGCCCGGACAGAGCAGTTCTTC	CASSLDPTARTEQFF	15	.	TRBJ2-1	TRBV11-2	.
TGCGCCAGCAGCCAAGGTCGGGACTCCATTTACGAGCAGTACTTC	CASSQGRDSIYEQYF	15	.	TRBJ2-7	TRBV4-1	.
TGCGCCAGCAGCTTAGGCCCCGGGACGCAATCCTACGAGCAGTACTTC	CASSLGPGTQSYEQYF	16	.	TRBJ2-7	TRBV5-1	.
TGTGCCAGCAGTTACGGCCAGGTTGAGACCCAGTACTTC	CASSYGQVETQYF	13	.	TRBJ2-5	TRBV6-5	.
TGTGCCAGTAGGACTAGCGAGGAAAACGAGCAGTACTTC	CASRTSEENEQYF	13	TRBD2	TRBJ2-7	TRBV10-3	.
TGCGCCAGCAGCCAAGTGGCGACTAGCGCGAACAATGAGCAGTTCTTC	CASSQVATSANNEQFF	16	TRBD2	TRBJ2-1	TRBV4-3	.
TGTGCCAGCAGTGATATAGGGGACTGGAAAGTCACAGATACGCAGTATTTT	CASSDIGDWKVTDTQYF	17	.	TRBJ2-3	TRBV2	.
TGTGCCAGCAGCCGCCGACTAGACCAGACCTACGAGCAGTACTTC	CASSRRLDQTYEQYF	15	.	TRBJ2-7	TRBV3-1/TRBV3-2	.
TGTGCCAGTAATCCCGGAGAGATAGGGGGCTTCGGGGAGCTGTTTTTT	CASNPGEIGGFGELFF	16	TRBD1	TRBJ2-2	TRBV19	few
TGTGCCAGCAGCACGGACAGGGGGGACACTGAAGCTTTCTTT	CASSTDRGDTEAFF	14	TRBD1	TRBJ1-1	TRBV6-5	.
TGTGCCAGCAGGACAGGGTGGAGCGACACAGATACGCAGTATTTT	CASRTGWSDTDTQYF	15	TRBD1	TRBJ2-3	TRBV9	.
TGTGCCAGCAGTTCGGGTCGACTCTCTGGGGCCAACGTCCTGACTTTC	CASSSGRLSGANVLTF	16	.	TRBJ2-6	TRBV6-5	.
TGTGCCAGCGCGTCACCCCTCCACTTT	CASASPLHF	9	.	TRBJ1-6	TRBV12-3/TRBV12-4	few
TGTGCCAGCAGCTTATATTCTACACTTAGCACAGATACGCAGTATTTT	CASSLYSTLSTDTQYF	16	.	TRBJ2-3	TRBV7-8	.
TGTGCCAGCAGCCCAACCTACAATGAGCAGTTCTTC	CASSPTYNEQFF	12	.	TRBJ2-1	TRBV7-2	.
TGTGCCTGGAGTGTGGGACAGGCCGTTGGAAACACCATATATTTT	CAWSVGQAVGNTIYF	15	TRBD1	TRBJ1-3	TRBV30	.
TGCAGTGCGTTCAGGGCGGGTGGCTACACCTTC	CSAFRAGGYTF	11	.	TRBJ1-2	TRBV20-1	.
TGTGCCAGTAGTATTCATGGGGCATCCCTCGAGCAGTACTTC	CASSIHGASLEQYF	14	.	TRBJ2-7	TRBV19	.
TGTGCCAGCAGCTTGACGGGGTCTGGGGCCAACGTCCTGACTTTC	CASSLTGSGANVLTF	15	.	TRBJ2-6	TRBV5-5	.
TGTGCCAGCAGTCTTGACAGAGCTATTGGGGGCTACACCTTC	CASSLDRAIGGYTF	14	.	TRBJ1-2	TRBV2	.
TGTGCCAGTAGTGCCAGGGACCTTCTCTACTCTGGAAACACCATATATTTT	CASSARDLLYSGNTIYF	17	.	TRBJ1-3	TRBV19	.
TGCGCCAGCAGCCAAGATGTAGGTGGGAATCGGGGCTACACCTTC	CASSQDVGGNRGYTF	15	.	TRBJ1-2	TRBV4-1	.
TGCAGCGTTGACTCCCCGACAGGGATGACTTTCTTT	CSVDSPTGMTFF	12	TRBD1	TRBJ1-1	TRBV29-1	.
TGTGCCAGTAGCGTCTACAATGAGCAGTTCTTC	CASSVYNEQFF	11	.	TRBJ2-1	TRBV19	.
TGTGCCAGTAGTATCCGGGGACAGGGGGCGGGCTACGAGCAGTACTTC	CASSIRGQGAGYEQYF	16	TRBD1	TRBJ2-7	TRBV19	.
TGTGCCAGCAGTTCTCGACCCATCCGGGGTTACCAAGAGACCCAGTACTTC	CASSSRPIRGYQETQYF	17	.	TRBJ2-5	TRBV6-2/TRBV6-3	once
TGTGCCACCCAACGCCCCAACTATGGCTACACCTTC	CATQRPNYGYTF	12	.	TRBJ1-2	TRBV25-1	.
TGTGCCAGCAGCCCAACCAACTATGGCTACACCTTC	CASSPTNYGYTF	12	.	TRBJ1-2	TRBV3-1/TRBV3-2	.
TGTGCCAGCAGCAGCTTGACACGCTCTGGCTACACCTTC	CASSSLTRSGYTF	13	.	TRBJ1-2	TRBV7-9	.
TGTGCCAGCAGTTACTCGTTAATTGATCAGCCCCAGCATTTT	CASSYSLIDQPQHF	14	.	TRBJ1-5	TRBV6-5	.
TGTGCCAGCAGTAGAACAGGGCCCACGCCGGAACACTATGGCTACACCTTC	CASSRTGPTPEHYGYTF	17	.	TRBJ1-2	TRBV6-4	.
TGTGCCAGTAGTATCGGTGGGAATTCACCCCTCCACTTT	CASSIGGNSPLHF	13	.	TRBJ1-6	TRBV19	.
TGTGCCACCAGCAGAGATAGAGTCAGAGCCTACGAGCAGTACTTC	CATSRDRVRAYEQYF	15	.	TRBJ2-7	TRBV15	.
TGTGCCAGCAGCTTCTCCTGGGGGAGGGACAATGAGCAGTTCTTC	CASSFSWGRDNEQFF	15	TRBD2	TRBJ2-1	TRBV7-9	.
TGTGCCAGCAGCGCGACAGGGCGGCACACTGAAGCTTTCTTT	CASSATGRHTEAFF	14	TRBD1	TRBJ1-1	TRBV7-9	.
TGTGCCAGCTCCCCCGCCCAGGGACCGGCTTTCTTT	CASSPAQGPAFF	12	.	TRBJ1-1	TRBV18	.
TGTGCCTGGAGTGTGCGGGGAGCAAAGACCCAGTACTTC	CAWSVRGAKTQYF	13	.	TRBJ2-5	TRBV30	.
TGTGCCAGCAGCTTGTACCAGGGACTAGCTGCGCCACACACAGATACGCAGTATTTT	CASSLYQGLAAPHTDTQYF	19	TRBD2	TRBJ2-3	TRBV5-6	.
TGTGCCAGCAGCTACTTTTCTAGCACAGATACGCAGTATTTT	CASSYFSSTDTQYF	14	.	TRBJ2-3	TRBV5-6	.